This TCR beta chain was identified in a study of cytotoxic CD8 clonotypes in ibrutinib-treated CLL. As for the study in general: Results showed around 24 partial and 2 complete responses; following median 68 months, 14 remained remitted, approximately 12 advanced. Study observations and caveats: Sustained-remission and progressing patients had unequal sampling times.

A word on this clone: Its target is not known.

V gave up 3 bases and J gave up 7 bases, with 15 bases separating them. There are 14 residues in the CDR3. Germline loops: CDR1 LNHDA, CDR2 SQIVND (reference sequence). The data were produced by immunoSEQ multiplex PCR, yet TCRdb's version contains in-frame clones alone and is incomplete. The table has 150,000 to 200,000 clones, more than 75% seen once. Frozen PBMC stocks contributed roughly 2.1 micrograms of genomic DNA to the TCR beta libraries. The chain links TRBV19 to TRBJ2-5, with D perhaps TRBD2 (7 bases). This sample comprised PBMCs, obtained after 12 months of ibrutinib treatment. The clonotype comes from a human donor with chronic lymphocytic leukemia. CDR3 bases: TGTGCCAGTAGTATTTCCGGGGGGCTCGGGACCCAGTACTTC. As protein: CASSISGGLGTQYF. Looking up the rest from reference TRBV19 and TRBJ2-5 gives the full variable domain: DGGITQSPKYLFRKEGQNVTLSCEQNLNHDAMYWYRQDPGQGLRLIYYSQIVNDFQKGDIAEGYSVSREKKESFPLTVTSAQKNPTAFYLCASSISGGLGTQYFGPGTRLLVL.